This TCR beta chain was retrieved from a study of cytomegalovirus exposure and HLA in healthy donors (TCRdb year 2017). Background for the entire study: In an earlier analysis of 587 of the donors, around 300 Gb of sequence data and 90 million to 130 million unique TCR beta sequences from 150 million to 200 million T cells were reported. An earlier analysis of 587 of the donors applied high-throughput TCR beta sequencing to assess whether each TCR beta V gene segment acted as functional or pseudogenic. The later analysis used no new phenotypic data to find candidate immune exposures, relying instead on TCR beta sequences and their occurrence across donors. The study was designed to test whether signatures of past pathogen exposure could be identified by cataloging public T cell receptors. To study patterns of TCR occurrence, a later analysis re-analyzed previously published TCR beta repertoires from 666 donors and added high-resolution HLA genotyping. Among the roughly 410 genotyped donors, around 81% belonged to the genetic ancestry cluster associated with self-reported Caucasian donors. Donor age, sex, ethnicity and CMV serostatus were compiled together with the repertoire data. HLA typing included class I and class II loci at four-digit resolution. About 320 gigabases of sequencing data and approximately 80 million unique TCR sequences were included in an early release covering roughly 700 HLA-typed donors. Besides the first cohort of roughly 660 subjects, a separate validation cohort made up of some 110 different subjects was used. A later genetic analysis used genome-wide SNP genotypes for about 60% of the 666 donors, treating that subset as a discovery cohort. The number of typed donors differed by locus: about 629-640 for A, B, C, DRB1 and DQB1; 500 to 550 for DQA1; 606 for DPA1; and some 430 for DPB1. The study profiled the T cell repertoires of 500 to 800 subjects by immunosequencing and related them to cytomegalovirus serostatus. High-throughput TCR immunosequencing, statistical association of individual TCRs with disease status, and machine learning were combined to predict cytomegalovirus infection status. Across approximately 400 genotyped donors of the cohort, an average of roughly 250,000 unique TCR beta nucleotide sequences per donor were sequenced, and roughly 18% of those sequences were non-productive. A handful of DR-DQ haplotypes were handled as single units for association and clustering because linkage in the cohort was strong. Every discovery cohort repertoire had been produced on one sequencing platform. What the authors observed across the whole study: A further reported finding was that TCR beta sequences accurately predicted the HLA-A and HLA-B alleles for most subjects in the first cohort. In vitro tests confirmed that three of the cytomegalovirus-associated TCR beta chains recognize cytomegalovirus antigens. In a later analysis, HLA-associated TCR beta chains showed more clonal expansion and lower generation probabilities than non-associated chains that were equally common. Linkage disequilibrium might explain the correlated functional status among segregating V segments, but an unknown experimental factor could not be ruled out. Some IMGT-functional V segments, including TRBV6-2 and TRBV6-3, could not be told apart with the 87-base-pair reads, so those segments were excluded. According to a later genetic analysis, donors in an Asian-associated ancestry cluster had fewer N-insertions in productive TCRs than the roughly 660-donor mean. Presence/absence analyses assumed roughly uniform sequencing depth across donors, an assumption that may not hold. The classifier was reported to diagnose cytomegalovirus status with high specificity and sensitivity in both the original and validation cohorts. When HLA alleles, especially DR and DQ, strongly co-occurred, TCR associations were difficult to assign to individual alleles. The earlier analysis of approximately 560 of the donors excluded 15 to 20 rarely observed V segments, including chromosome 9 orphons, because counts were too low. In a later analysis, most CMV-associated TCR beta chains were found to appear HLA-restricted, with HLA associations seemingly driven largely by CMV exposure. Broadly in line with IMGT annotations, most TCR beta V segments showed up in productive rearrangements about 87% or about 30% of the time in an earlier analysis of several hundred of the donors. The study gave a list of 150 to 200 TCR beta chains associated with cytomegalovirus. According to the authors, the approach could potentially be generalized to other disease states and immunological phenotypes. Most TCR sequences were observed very rarely across donors, whereas some public TCRs were present in many individuals. HLA typing was unavailable for some donors at each locus, so association tests used only the typed subset. A cluster of highly shared sequence variants was judged likely to represent a technical artifact of the sequencing pipeline. A later analysis found that TCR association rates varied across HLA loci, with DRB1 alleles showing the most associated TCRs and HLA-C alleles the fewest. A later analysis associated some 17,000 TCR beta sequences with specific HLA alleles at a false discovery rate of 0.05. CMV serostatus was the only immune exposure information available for the cohort. In this cohort, only TCR beta chains were sequenced, and detectable features were limited by the absence of alpha or paired-chain data. In a later analysis, several top co-occurrence clusters were reported to appear linked to parvovirus B19, influenza, CMV and Epstein-Barr virus. A later genetic analysis associated a missense DCLRE1C variant with V-gene and J-gene trimming of TCR beta chains, and an independent cohort replicated the association.

In total, more than 500 healthy bone marrow donors made up the cohort. At the time of sampling, every cohort member was nominally healthy, though immune exposures that went unrecorded were likely present. The donor tested CMV seropositive, placing the donor among the 250 to 350 seropositive members of the cohort. A peripheral blood sample was collected from each donor, and TCR beta sequencing was performed on peripheral blood mononuclear cells. Genomic DNA was extracted from the blood cell samples with the Qiagen DNeasy Blood Extraction Kit. Trimming removed 5 bases from V and 5 bases from J; the gene matches leave 3 bases unexplained. CDR1 and CDR2, per the germline V gene (reference sequence), are LNHDA and SQIVND. Reading from cysteine to phenylalanine, the CDR3 counts 14 amino acids. Only the CDR3 part of the read is kept: 42 bases, read in frame from the first base. To prepare the library, the immunoSEQ multiplex PCR assay was applied. For the multiplex PCR, a mixture combining 60 forward primers for TCR Vbeta segments and 13 reverse primers for TCR Jbeta segments was used. The CDR3 region of rearranged TCR beta genes was amplified from genomic DNA by a multiplex PCR assay. On the Illumina HiSeq System, the amplified TCR beta libraries were sequenced as 87-base-pair reads. Per the original workflow: A later analysis counted 75 million to 100 million unique TCR beta chains across the 550 to 750 repertoires, and about 10 million of these chains were shared by at least two donors. To remove PCR and sequencing errors, raw reads were error-corrected and collapsed into unique sequences using a nearest-neighbor algorithm that merged closely related sequences. To assign V, D and J gene segments, CDR3 sequences were aligned to IMGT reference sequences. For a sequence to be retained, a match of at least six nucleotides was required to both a V gene segment and a J gene segment. Rearrangements were classified as productive when the CDR3 lacked stop codons and remained in frame with V and J, and all other rearrangements were classified as non-productive. CDR3 was defined by IMGT convention, running from the second conserved V-encoded cysteine to the conserved J-encoded phenylalanine. In an earlier analysis of around 570 of the donors, sequences lacking an unambiguous match to a single V gene segment were excluded. An earlier analysis of about 590 of the donors classified V segments as functional when productive rearrangements were above 56.7% and as segregating when the standard deviation between donors was above 5%. A statistical classification framework was developed to diagnose cytomegalovirus status using the catalog of TCR beta chain sequences. A later analysis assigned V and J genes by comparing TCR nucleotide sequences with IMGT/GENE-DB human TR gene sequences. A later analysis assigned CDR3 sequences and most-parsimonious VDJ recombination scenarios with the TCRdist pipeline. In a later analysis, every TCR beta chain was defined by the combination of its CDR3 amino acid sequence and its V-gene family, and reads without a unique V-gene family were dropped. To address suspected cross-contamination and a sequencing artifact, a later analysis removed roughly 640 highly shared, low-generation-probability nucleotide sequences. In a later analysis, a clonal expansion index for each public chain was calculated from normalized within-repertoire ranks of inferred template counts. In a later analysis, generation probabilities were computed with a VDJ recombination model fitted to out-of-frame rearrangements, and the resulting probabilities were checked against IGoR. Hypergeometric tests were used in a later analysis to score TCR-TCR, TCR-HLA and TCR-CMV co-occurrence, with a repertoire-size bias correction applied to the TCR pairs. To estimate false discovery rates, a later analysis permuted the HLA or CMV assignments 20 times. In a later analysis, co-occurring TCRs were grouped using DBSCAN, with TCRdist sequence similarity added in when clustering inside HLA-allele-positive subsets. Repertoires with fewer than 30,000 or more than 120,000 public chains, plus five repertoires with anomalous nucleotide sharing, were excluded from co-occurrence clustering. TCRdb's version of the immuneACCESS table is confined to in-frame rearrangements and falls short of the full clone set. An unresolved V gene accounts for under half of the shortfall where checked; the remainder is of unknown origin. Clone size and the V and J calls come from that table; the DNA yielded D and trimming. This sample lists approximately 180,000 clones; 77% were detected once. The top ten hold about 3.8% of the sample.

In regard to this clone: Its antigen is not yet known. It has no much larger one-base neighbor in the sample; base qualities were not kept.

The sequenced sample consisted of PBMCs. The chain is encoded by TRBV19 joined to TRBJ2-1, and 10 bases in between align with TRBD2. The clonotype was recovered from a woman in her sixties in good health and CMV-seropositive. CDR3 loop: CASSLGLANNEQFF. The nucleotide sequence is given as TGTGCCAGTAGTCTGGGACTAGCGAACAATGAGCAGTTCTTC.